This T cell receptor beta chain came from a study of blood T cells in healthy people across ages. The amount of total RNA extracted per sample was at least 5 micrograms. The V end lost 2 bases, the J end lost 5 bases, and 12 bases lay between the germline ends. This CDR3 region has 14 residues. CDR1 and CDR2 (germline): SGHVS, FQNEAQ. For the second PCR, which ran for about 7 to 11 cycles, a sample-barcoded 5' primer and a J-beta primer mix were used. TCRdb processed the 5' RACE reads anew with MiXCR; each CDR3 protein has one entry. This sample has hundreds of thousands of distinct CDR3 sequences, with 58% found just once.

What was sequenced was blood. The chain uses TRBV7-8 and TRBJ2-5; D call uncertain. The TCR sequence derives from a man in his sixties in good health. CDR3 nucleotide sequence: TGTGCCAGCAGCTTAACCGCTCGGGCGGAGACCCAGTACTTC. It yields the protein CASSLTARAETQYF.